This T cell receptor (beta chain) came from a study of blood T cell repertoires in COVID-19 (dated by TCRdb to 2018 to 2020). Describing the broader study: Samples from collaborators originated in the United States, Italy and Spain and spanned both the acute and convalescent phases of COVID-19. Deeply sampled blood TCRbeta repertoires from subjects exposed to, actively infected with, or recovered from COVID-19 were included in the dataset. Where HLA class I and class II types were available, the types were taken from metadata supplied by the sample provider, not from assay-based typing. The repertoires were released in a freely available public database intended as a resource for research on the immune response to SARS-CoV-2. The prospective study material was composed of cDNA or gDNA derived from T cells, B-cell-depleted T cells, or PBMCs. The samples were drawn from the first 160 participants of the ongoing ImmuneRACE study and from 1,254 subjects provided by 6 global collaborators. A de-identified subject ID, COVID-19 status, age in years and sex were almost always included in the sample metadata. Study-wide conclusions, independent of this receptor: Clinical and demographic metadata were provided uncurated, with the amount varying by source and participant.

In the prospective study, participants were about 18 to 100 years old, resided in about 25 geographic areas of the United States, and were enrolled through a virtual design. In the prospective study, participants were assigned to cohorts based on the clinical history participants reported in a screening survey and a study questionnaire. ImmuneRACE Cohort 3 recovered participants were defined by two consecutive negative NP/OP PCR tests, healthcare professional clearance, or symptom resolution. In the prospective study, whole blood, serum and a nasopharyngeal or oropharyngeal swab were collected from each participant by mobile phlebotomists. Over an approximately 2-month period, participants in the prospective study had the option of providing additional blood draws and questionnaires. Before DNA extraction, blood samples from the prospective study were shipped at room temperature or frozen. TCRbeta CDR3 regions were amplified from genomic DNA by means of the immunoSEQ Assay, a bias-controlled multiplex PCR. As for how the authors treated the data: The number of nucleated cells in each sample was estimated by amplification of reference gene primers within the assay. To quantify the absolute abundance of each unique TCRbeta CDR3 rearrangement, sequence reads were collapsed and filtered. For each sample, productive Simpson clonality was calculated by taking the square root of Simpson's diversity index across productive rearrangements. What TCRdb holds here is the immuneACCESS table cut down to in-frame rearrangements. Part of the clones is not present; checked against another copy, under half of the missing clones reflect an unresolved V gene, and the others are unexplained. V and J calls and clone size come straight from that table; D and trimming were deduced from the DNA. The sample contains around 300,000 clones, about 90% of them found a single time. The ten largest clones capture roughly a tenth of the sample.

From its cysteine to its phenylalanine, the CDR3 spans 14 amino acids. Here the CDR3 DNA is all that survives: 42 bases in frame from base 1. V is pruned by 1 base and J by 1 base, leaving 2 bases of the junction without a gene match. CDR1 and CDR2 (SGHRS, YFSETQ) derive from the germline V gene. A note on this clone: What antigen it recognizes has not been identified. No much larger clone exists at a distance of one base, and base qualities are not known.

The TCR comes from a woman aged 25 to 39 who had recovered from COVID-19. Sequenced sample: PBMCs or T cells enriched from blood (not recorded which). This receptor chain uses TRBV5-1 and TRBJ2-7; 7 bases in the middle match TRBD1. The CDR3 reads as follows: CASSLMGQSYEQYF. In nucleotide form, the sequence is TGCGCCAGCAGCTTGATGGGACAGTCCTACGAGCAGTACTTC.